The 16 T cell receptor beta chains below come from one sample, sequenced in a study of control samples from healthy donors and cancer patients. The table came from immunoSEQ multiplex PCR; TCRdb's copy has only in-frame clones and leaves some out. This table has tens of thousands of clones, 90% to 95% appearing once. The specimen was blood. Receptor source: a man aged 30-40 years in good health.

The chain couples TRBV7-7 to TRBJ2-5; 10 nucleotides agree with TRBD2. The CDR3 has 16 amino acids. V dropped 5 bases and J dropped 3; count of bases not matched to a gene: 9. Germline V CDR1 and CDR2: SSHAT, FNYEAQ (reference sequence). CDR3 sequence: CASSRATSGLEETQYF. In DNA form, the CDR3 reads TGTGCCAGCAGCCGAGCGACTAGCGGGCTAGAAGAGACCCAGTACTTC.

This clone appeared a single time. This sample includes further DNA sequences coding for the same CDR3. The rearrangement links TRBV20-1 to TRBJ1-1, with unresolved D. Trimming left V 1 base short and J 0 bases short, with 0 bases between. Germline CDR1 reads DFQATT; CDR2 reads SNEGSKA (reference sequence). The CDR3 contains 11 residues. CDR3 bases: TGCAGTGCTAGAGTGAACACTGAAGCTTTCTTT. Protein: CSARVNTEAFF.

The chain recombines TRBV28 with TRBJ1-1; D is undetermined. The CDR3 totals 13 residues. V shed 6 bases and J shed 0 bases, with 8 bases lying between them. The germline gives CDR1 MDHEN, CDR2 SYDVKM. The CDR3 coding sequence is TGTGCCAGCAGGATGACCATGAACACTGAAGCTTTCTTT. Its protein product is CASRMTMNTEAFF.

This chain connects TRBV7-2 to TRBJ2-7, with 8 bases that match TRBD2. Unmatched junction bases numbered 23, after V lost 6 bases and J lost 7 bases. CDR1 is SGHTA and CDR2 is FQGNSA in the germline V gene. The CDR3 extends over 18 amino acids. The CDR3 is CASSPPLGKREFSGEQYF. For the CDR3, the DNA is TGTGCCAGCAGTCCCCCTCTGGGGAAGCGGGAGTTCTCTGGGGAGCAGTACTTC.

The rearrangement joins TRBV4-2 to TRBJ2-7; weak D call: TRBD1 (6 bases). The V gene's germline CDR1 is LGHNA and CDR2 YNFKEQ. The CDR3 consists of 15 residues. Trimming took 1 base from V and 1 from J, leaving 11 bases between them. The chain's CDR3 is CASSQVKTGSYEQYF. In nucleotides, the CDR3 is TGTGCCAGCAGCCAAGTTAAAACAGGGTCCTACGAGCAGTACTTC.

Here the CDR3 reads CASRWGRSGQGGSGELFF. Written as DNA, the CDR3 is TGTGCCAGCAGATGGGGACGATCGGGACAGGGGGGTTCGGGGGAGCTGTTTTTT. The V gene is TRBV11-2, the J gene TRBJ2-2; 11 bases are shared with TRBD1. Germline-derived CDR1 and CDR2 are SGHAT and FQNNGV. The V and J ends lost 6 bases and 8 bases, in that order; junction bases with no gene match: 17. The CDR3 has 18 amino acids.

This chain links TRBV9 with TRBJ2-5; D not certain. V shed 0 bases and J shed 5 bases, with 8 bases lying between them. Germline CDR1 and CDR2: SGDLS and YYNGEE. The CDR3 length is 13 residues. The CDR3 region has the DNA TGTGCCAGCAGCGTAGATGTTGGGGAGACCCAGTACTTC. Translating it yields CASSVDVGETQYF.

The genes are TRBV7-9 and TRBJ1-5, with D possibly being TRBD1 (6 bases). V was pared by 5 bases and J by 3 bases, with 11 bases between. From germline, CDR1 is SEHNR and CDR2 FQNEAQ (reference sequence). This CDR3 is built from 14 residues. DNA of the CDR3: TGTGCCAGCAGCCAAGACAGGAACAATCAGCCCCAGCATTTT. Amino acids: CASSQDRNNQPQHF.

This chain links TRBV5-4 with TRBJ1-6; a weak D match, TRBD1 (5 bases). Germline CDR1 is SGHNT and CDR2 is YYREEE (reference sequence). CDR3 length: 14 amino acids. V was cut by 0 bases and J by 9 bases, with 10 bases left in between. The CDR3 sequence is CASSLEGAGSPLHF. The CDR3 coding sequence is TGTGCCAGCAGCTTGGAAGGGGCTGGTTCACCCCTCCACTTT.

This clone came up once. The rearrangement joins TRBV7-2 to TRBJ2-4; the match to TRBD1 covers 9 bases. Germline V lookup: CDR1 SGHTA, CDR2 FQGNSA. The trim removed 3 bases at V and 1 base at J, leaving 4 bases unmatched. This CDR3 region has 16 residues. CDR3: CASSFTGGEAKNIQYF. The DNA of the CDR3 is TGTGCCAGCAGCTTCACAGGGGGCGAGGCCAAAAACATTCAGTACTTC.

This chain uses TRBV9 with TRBJ2-5; the D call may be TRBD1 or TRBD2 (6 bases each). Trimming removed 0 bases from V and 4 bases from J, with 16 bases in between. Germline V gene data show CDR1 as SGDLS and CDR2 as YYNGEE. CDR3 length: 16 amino acids. The CDR3 DNA is TGTGCCAGCAGCGTAGAGGGGGGCGCAATACGAGAGACCCAGTACTTC. It translates to CASSVEGGAIRETQYF.

The V call is TRBV19, the J call TRBJ2-7; no clear D. V shed 3 bases and J shed 3 bases, with 15 bases lying between them. The CDR3 loop spans 15 amino acids. Per the germline V gene, CDR1 is LNHDA and CDR2 is SQIVND (reference sequence). As DNA, the CDR3 is TGTGCCAGTAGTATGGGTTTCGGGCAGCTCTACGAGCAGTACTTC. Protein product: CASSMGFGQLYEQYF.

This clone showed up just once. V usage is TRBV24-1 and J usage is TRBJ2-1, with TRBD2 matching 8 bases. The CDR3 runs 15 residues. With V trimmed by 6 bases and J by 7 bases, 10 bases remained unmatched. Germline-derived CDR1 and CDR2 are KGHDR and SFDVKD. CDR3 in amino acids: CATSPTSAEVNEQFF. DNA of the CDR3: TGTGCCACCAGTCCGACTAGCGCGGAGGTTAATGAGCAGTTCTTC.

The chain carries TRBV7-2 and TRBJ2-7; 8 positions match TRBD2. Per germline, CDR1 SGHTA and CDR2 FQGNSA. The CDR3 runs to 15 residues. The V segment lost 2 bases and the J segment 4 bases; nucleotides outside the gene matches: 7. The CDR3 spells CASSLRATSEYEQYF. For the CDR3, the DNA is TGTGCCAGCAGCTTACGAGCGACTAGCGAGTACGAGCAGTACTTC.

CDR3 amino acids: CASSSSAGSNEQYF. The DNA for the CDR3 is TGCGCCAGCAGCTCGAGCGCCGGGTCGAACGAGCAGTACTTC. The gene calls are TRBV5-1 and TRBJ2-7; no definite D call. Germline V CDR1 and CDR2: SGHRS, YFSETQ. Trimming cost V 3 bases and J 5 bases, with 15 bases left between them. The CDR3 totals 14 residues.

In DNA, the CDR3 is TGTGCCAGCGCGGAGGCAGATACGCAGTATTTT. Translating it yields CASAEADTQYF. The chain has TRBV6-5 and TRBJ2-3; TRBD2 is a possible D gene (5 bases). The CDR3 contains 11 residues. Germline-derived CDR1 and CDR2 are MNHEY and SVGAGI. V shed 8 bases and J shed 4 bases, with 7 bases lying between them.